The 26 T cell receptor beta chains presented below share a single source sample, sequenced in a study of blood T cell repertoires in COVID-19. Clones were read by immunoSEQ multiplex PCR, and TCRdb kept only the in-frame ones, dropping some. This sample has about 400,000 clones, with 85% to 90% found just once. Specimen: PBMCs or T cells enriched from blood (not recorded which). These receptors were obtained from a woman aged 30 to 39 who had recovered from COVID-19.

The chain employs TRBV12-5 and TRBJ1-2; D might be TRBD1 (6 bases). CDR3 size: 14 residues. Between the trimmed V and J ends, which lost 1 base and 8 bases, there was a span of 14 bases. The V gene's germline CDR1 is LGHNT and CDR2 FRNRAP. The CDR3 loop is CASGLGSQGFGYTF. The CDR3 bases are TGTGCTAGTGGTTTGGGTAGCCAGGGGTTCGGCTACACCTTC.

The V gene is TRBV5-1, the J gene TRBJ1-1; 8 nucleotides align to TRBD1. The V and J ends lost 9 bases and 3 bases, in that order; junction bases with no gene match: 10. Germline V lookup: CDR1 SGHRS, CDR2 YFSETQ. The CDR3 spans 14 residues. CDR3 nucleotides: TGCGCCACCCGGCAGGGGGCCTTTGACACTGAAGCTTTCTTT. Translation gives CATRQGAFDTEAFF.

This clone has more than one count but fewer than ten. This chain joins TRBV2 and TRBJ2-3; the D is unclear. Trimming stripped 7 bases from V and 7 bases from J, with 24 bases between. The CDR3 runs 16 residues. CDR1 is SNHLY and CDR2 is FYNNEI in the germline V gene. The CDR3 region is CASTTPGRLPQYTQYF. CDR3 bases: TGTGCCAGCACGACCCCCGGTAGACTCCCACAATATACGCAGTATTTT.

This clone was seen a single time. The chain carries TRBV5-1 and TRBJ2-5; 7 bases line up with TRBD1. V trimming: 4 bases; J trimming: 1 base; junction bases outside the gene matches: 7. The CDR3 totals 15 residues. Germline CDR1 reads SGHRS; CDR2 reads YFSETQ. For the CDR3, the DNA is TGCGCCAGCAGCCAACAGGGGATCCTCCAAGAGACCCAGTACTTC. Its protein product is CASSQQGILQETQYF. Full variable domain (rest looked up from reference TRBV5-1 and TRBJ2-5): KAGVTQTPRYLIKTRGQQVTLSCSPISGHRSVSWYQQTPGQGLQFLFEYFSETQRNKGNFPGRFSGRQFSNSRSEMNVSTLELGDSALYLCASSQQGILQETQYFGPGTRLLVL.

The chain recombines TRBV5-1 with TRBJ1-1; D not resolved. Trimming left V 1 base short and J 0 bases short, with 7 bases between. The CDR3 length is 14 residues. Germline V gene data show CDR1 as SGHRS and CDR2 as YFSETQ. CDR3 sequence: CASSLFQLNTEAFF. The CDR3 coding sequence is TGCGCCAGCAGCTTGTTCCAGTTGAACACTGAAGCTTTCTTT.

The rearrangement links TRBV29-1 to TRBJ1-1; D unresolved. The CDR3 extends over 15 amino acids. Trimming left V 0 bases short and J 0 bases short, with 11 bases between. Germline V gene lookup returns CDR1 SQVTM and CDR2 ANQGSEA. CDR3 sequence reads: CSVEDRSMLNTEAFF. The CDR3 region has the DNA TGCAGCGTTGAAGATCGGAGCATGCTGAACACTGAAGCTTTCTTT.

This chain links TRBV5-4 with TRBJ2-1, with 7 bases lining up with TRBD2. This CDR3 has 15 residues. V trimming: 3 bases; J trimming: 4 bases; junction bases outside the gene matches: 7. From germline, CDR1 is SGHNT and CDR2 YYREEE (reference sequence). The CDR3 nucleotides are TGTGCCAGCAGCTCCCTCGGGGGGTTTTACAATGAGCAGTTCTTC. It encodes CASSSLGGFYNEQFF.

CDR3 sequence: CASSLIGINNEQFF. In DNA form, the CDR3 reads TGCGCCAGCAGCTTGATCGGGATTAACAATGAGCAGTTCTTC. The chain combines TRBV5-1 with TRBJ2-1, with D tentatively TRBD2 (5 bases). This CDR3 contains 14 residues. The ends were cut back, 1 base at V and 5 bases at J, with 10 bases in the middle. The germline V gene encodes CDR1 SGHRS and CDR2 YFSETQ.

The chain is built from TRBV6-5 and TRBJ1-2; D is undetermined. CDR3 length equals 13 residues. The germline V and J ends were trimmed by 10 bases and 8 bases, with 20 bases remaining between them. Germline CDR1 MNHEY, CDR2 SVGAGI. CDR3 amino acids: CATCQTIGYGYTF. DNA of the CDR3: TGTGCCACGTGCCAGACTATTGGGTACGGCTACACCTTC.

The V and J genes are TRBV6-1 and TRBJ1-2, with a tentative D call TRBD1 (5 bases). V gave up 2 bases and J gave up 7 bases, with 11 bases separating them. The CDR3 length is 13 residues. Per germline, CDR1 MNHNS and CDR2 SASEGT. The CDR3 sequence is CASSEQGSSGYTF. Here the CDR3 DNA reads TGTGCCAGCAGTGAACAGGGTTCCTCTGGCTACACCTTC.

The V and J genes are TRBV11-3 and TRBJ1-5; D is unresolved. V dropped 0 bases and J dropped 0 bases, with 15 bases sitting between them. The CDR3 consists of 18 residues. Germline V gives CDR1 SGHNT, CDR2 YENEEA. The CDR3 protein is CASSLDTARSDSNQPQHF. CDR3 sequence (DNA): TGTGCCAGCAGCTTAGATACAGCCAGATCGGATAGCAATCAGCCCCAGCATTTT.

The chain links TRBV7-9 to TRBJ2-7, with 9 bases fitting TRBD1. The germline CDR1 and CDR2 sequences are SEHNR and FQNEAQ (reference sequence). The CDR3 spans 14 residues. V lost 5 bases to trimming and J lost 6 bases; unmatched junction nucleotides: 8. CDR3 loop: CASSRGTGRGEQYF. The CDR3 DNA is TGTGCCAGCAGCCGGGGGACAGGGAGGGGCGAGCAGTACTTC.

The J gene is TRBJ2-3, the V gene TRBV25-1; 12 bases line up with TRBD1. CDR3 length equals 17 residues. Germline CDR1 is MGHDK and CDR2 is SYGVNS. With V trimmed by 3 bases and J by 4 bases, 8 bases remained unmatched. CDR3 bases: TGTGCCAGCAGTGACTCCGTCTGGGACAGGGGGCCAGATACGCAGTATTTT. It codes for CASSDSVWDRGPDTQYF.

The V gene is TRBV12-5, the J gene TRBJ2-1; the D gene is possibly TRBD2 (5 bases). The CDR3 contains 15 residues. The germline V gene encodes CDR1 LGHNT and CDR2 FRNRAP. Deletions cut 0 bases from V and 9 bases from J, with 15 bases between. Written as DNA, the CDR3 is TGTGCTAGTGGTTTGGTACAAGGTAGCGTTATTGAGCAGTTCTTC. This gives the protein CASGLVQGSVIEQFF.

CDR3 sequence (DNA): TGTGCCAGCAGTAGGACAGGGAGATCCGGGGAGCTGTTTTTT. Amino acids: CASSRTGRSGELFF. The gene calls are TRBV25-1 and TRBJ2-2, with TRBD1 matching over 8 bases. The CDR3 has 14 residues. The V and J ends lost 5 bases and 6 bases, in that order; junction bases with no gene match: 5. From germline, CDR1 is MGHDK and CDR2 SYGVNS. Combining the CDR3 with reference TRBV25-1 and TRBJ2-2 gives the whole variable domain EADIYQTPRYLVIGTGKKITLECSQTMGHDKMYWYQQDPGMELHLIHYSYGVNSTEKGDLSSESTVSRIRTEHFPLTLESARPSHTSQYLCASSRTGRSGELFFGEGSRLTVL.

The rearrangement links TRBV6-6 to TRBJ2-2; 8 positions agree with TRBD2. Germline V gene lookup returns CDR1 MNHNY and CDR2 SVGAGI (reference sequence). V shed 5 bases and J 0 bases; nucleotides not matched to a gene: 5. The CDR3 has 16 amino acids. The CDR3, as DNA: TGTGCCAGCAGTCCCCGGGGGGGGTCGAACACCGGGGAGCTGTTTTTT. It codes for CASSPRGGSNTGELFF.

CDR3 sequence reads: CATSVQGPREPQHF. The CDR3 nucleotides read TGTGCCACCAGCGTGCAGGGGCCCAGAGAGCCCCAGCATTTT. The chain joins TRBV15 to TRBJ1-5; D is perhaps TRBD1 (6 bases). This CDR3 contains 14 residues. Trimming took 5 bases from V and 8 from J, leaving 16 bases between them. Germline V gene data show CDR1 as LNHNV and CDR2 as YYDKDF (reference sequence).

This clone was seen once. This chain joins TRBV28 and TRBJ2-2, with 7 bases matching TRBD1. CDR3 length: 14 amino acids. V trimming: 3 bases; J trimming: 6 bases; junction bases outside the gene matches: 4. Germline assignment: CDR1 MDHEN and CDR2 SYDVKM. The CDR3 protein is CASSFSGGAGELFF. The CDR3 DNA follows: TGTGCCAGCAGTTTTTCAGGGGGTGCCGGGGAGCTGTTTTTT.

J is TRBJ2-7 and V is TRBV27; 12 bases are a match to TRBD2. Germline V gives CDR1 MNHEY, CDR2 SMNVEV (reference sequence). Unmatched junction bases numbered 9, after V lost 4 bases and J lost 2 bases. This CDR3 has 17 amino acids. DNA for the CDR3: TGTGCCAGCAGTTCTCCGGGACTAGCGGGTCGCCCCTACGAGCAGTACTTC. This gives the protein CASSSPGLAGRPYEQYF.

V usage is TRBV18 and J usage is TRBJ1-2, with 7 bases matching TRBD1. J was trimmed by 3 bases and V by 8 bases; bases with no gene match: 3. There are 12 residues in the CDR3. In germline, CDR1 is KGHSH, CDR2 LQKENI. The chain's CDR3 is CASVDRDYGYTF. CDR3 sequence (DNA): TGTGCCAGCGTTGACAGGGACTATGGCTACACCTTC.

This clone was recorded only once. This rearrangement joins TRBV30 to TRBJ1-2; TRBD1 agrees at 9 bases. The CDR3 is 15 amino acids. Germline V CDR1 and CDR2: GTSNPN, SVGIG (reference sequence). With 2 bases clipped from V and 8 bases from J, the junction kept 12 bases outside the gene matches. For the CDR3, the DNA is TGTGCCTGGAGTTACTGGGACAGGGAGGCTCGGGGCTACACCTTC. This translates into CAWSYWDREARGYTF.

This chain uses TRBV3-1 (or the pseudogene TRBV3-2) with TRBJ2-1; weak D call: TRBD1 (5 bases). Looked up from germline, CDR1 is LGHDT and CDR2 is YNNKEL (reference sequence). This CDR3 comprises 15 residues. Trimming stripped 4 bases from V and 1 base from J, with 11 bases between. The CDR3 protein is CASSRQGQSYNEQFF. CDR3 coding DNA: TGTGCCAGCAGCCGGCAGGGTCAGTCCTACAATGAGCAGTTCTTC.

This clone was seen a single time. The chain recombines TRBV11-3 with TRBJ2-1; 7 bases line up with TRBD1. Germline lookup yields CDR1 SGHNT and CDR2 YENEEA. The CDR3 loop spans 12 amino acids. The junction had 3 bases not matched to a gene; V was cut back by 4 bases and J by 9 bases. The CDR3 sequence is CASSSRQGEQFF. CDR3 in DNA: TGTGCCAGCAGCTCGCGACAGGGTGAGCAGTTCTTC.

This clone was seen only once. This chain links TRBV7-2 with TRBJ1-6, with D possibly matching TRBD1 (5 bases). Trimming shortened V by 6 bases and J by 9 bases, and 18 bases separated the two germline ends. The germline CDR1 and CDR2 sequences are SGHTA and FQGNSA. The CDR3 is 15 residues long. The CDR3 DNA follows: TGTGCCAGCAGATCCCGGGGGGGGGTACGTTCACCCCTCCACTTT. It encodes CASRSRGGVRSPLHF.

The rearrangement uses TRBV19 and TRBJ1-1; the D gene is possibly TRBD1 (6 bases). CDR3 length equals 13 residues. Germline V gene data show CDR1 as LNHDA and CDR2 as SQIVND (reference sequence). Trimming removed 5 bases at V and 10 bases at J, with 17 bases between. The CDR3 spells CASSLQGPPGAFF. The CDR3 DNA is TGTGCCAGTAGTCTACAGGGACCCCCTGGAGCTTTCTTT.

The CDR3 loop reads CATREFMGRDEQFF. The CDR3 region has the DNA TGTGCCACCCGCGAGTTCATGGGGCGCGATGAGCAGTTCTTC. The V call is TRBV27, the J call TRBJ2-1, with D maybe TRBD1 (5 bases). V lost 10 bases and J 8 bases, leaving 21 bases between the germline ends. Per germline, CDR1 MNHEY and CDR2 SMNVEV (reference sequence). This CDR3 region has 14 residues.